Shown below are 7 T cell receptor beta chains from a single sample sequenced in a study of shared clonotypes between healthy human individuals. Assay used: immunoSEQ multiplex PCR; TCRdb lists only in-frame clones, some missing. The sample holds about 2.4 million clones, roughly 93% seen once. Material for sequencing was naive CD4+ T cells from PBMCs. This sample's subset: CD45RA+ positively selected. Receptors originate from a man aged 18 to 30 in good health. Some clones in this sample may be carry-over from other donors' samples.

The chain joins TRBV30 to TRBJ1-4; D gene uncertain. CDR3 length: 14 residues. Germline CDR1 and CDR2: GTSNPN and SVGIG (reference sequence). The V end was cut by 2 bases, the J end by 0 bases, with 7 bases between. The CDR3: CAWSISSTNEKLFF. As DNA, the CDR3 is TGTGCCTGGAGTATCAGCTCAACTAATGAAAAACTGTTTTTT.

This clone was observed once. The chain uses TRBV28 and TRBJ1-4; D is possibly TRBD1 (5 bases). The CDR3 is 16 residues long. Germline values: CDR1 MDHEN, CDR2 SYDVKM. V lost 5 bases to trimming and J lost 3 bases, with 16 bases between them. The CDR3 is CASSPNRWGANEKLFF. The CDR3 region has the DNA TGTGCCAGCAGTCCCAATAGGTGGGGGGCTAATGAAAAACTGTTTTTT.

The rearrangement links TRBV5-1 to TRBJ2-2, with TRBD2 matching over 8 bases. The CDR3 runs 16 residues. V gave up 7 bases and J gave up 4 bases; unmatched junction bases: 12. Looked up from germline, CDR1 is SGHRS and CDR2 is YFSETQ. CDR3 sequence (DNA): TGCGCCAGCCGGCCGAGCGGGAGTTTGAGCACCGGGGAGCTGTTTTTT. Its protein product is CASRPSGSLSTGELFF. The full variable domain, completed using reference TRBV5-1 and TRBJ2-2, is KAGVTQTPRYLIKTRGQQVTLSCSPISGHRSVSWYQQTPGQGLQFLFEYFSETQRNKGNFPGRFSGRQFSNSRSEMNVSTLELGDSALYLCASRPSGSLSTGELFFGEGSRLTVL.

This chain links TRBV28 with TRBJ1-5; 10 positions agree with TRBD1. Germline V gene sequence: CDR1 MDHEN, CDR2 SYDVKM. With V trimmed by 1 base and J by 5 bases, 17 bases remained unmatched. The CDR3 spans 20 residues. The CDR3, as DNA: TGTGCCAGCAGTTTATCCGGCCTTAAACCGACAGGGGGCAGGGATCAGCCCCAGCATTTT. It is translated as CASSLSGLKPTGGRDQPQHF.

J is TRBJ2-3 and V is TRBV27; 7 bases fit TRBD1. The CDR3 loop spans 14 amino acids. The J segment lost 8 bases and the V segment lost 3 bases, leaving 8 bases of the junction unmatched. Germline loops: CDR1 MNHEY, CDR2 SMNVEV (reference sequence). The DNA for the CDR3 is TGTGCCAGCAGTTTTAACAGGGGCGACGGTACGCAGTATTTT. It encodes CASSFNRGDGTQYF.

This clone was seen just once. The rearrangement joins TRBV5-4 to TRBJ1-2; a weak D match, TRBD1 (6 bases). This CDR3 contains 15 residues. In germline, CDR1 is SGHNT, CDR2 YYREEE (reference sequence). Trimming left V 1 base short and J 8 bases short, with 18 bases between. The CDR3 DNA sequence: TGTGCCAGCAGCTTGTCTGGAGGGGGACTTAGCGGCTACACCTTC. Translating gives CASSLSGGGLSGYTF.

This clone showed up just once. The CDR3 loop reads CASSPGQNNYGYTF. The DNA of the CDR3 is TGTGCCAGCAGCCCGGGACAGAATAACTATGGCTACACCTTC. The rearrangement links TRBV5-6 to TRBJ1-2; 7 bases match TRBD1. Trimming removed 4 bases from V and 1 base from J; junction bases left unmatched: 4. Germline CDR1 SGHDT, CDR2 YYEEEE. The CDR3 length is 14 residues.